The T cell receptor (beta chain) described here comes from a study of beta chain features in type 1 diabetes (dated by TCRdb to 2016 to 2018). Regarding the research as a whole: No differences in mean age, gender distribution, total cell number or subset yield were found between patients and healthy donors. A total of 107,917,701 sorted cells were examined across all samples, and a strong correlation was observed between cell number per subset and RNA yield. In the study, TCRB repertoires of sorted circulating CD4+ T cell subsets from recently diagnosed type 1 diabetes patients were compared with those of matched healthy donors. Regulatory and stem cell-like memory subsets were isolated from only 8 patients and roughly 8 healthy donors, whereas naive and central memory subsets came from all 30 or so donors. On the study overall, not on this receptor specifically: Naive, central memory and regulatory TCRB repertoires appeared to be more alike among patients than among healthy donors. At VDJ recombination sites, patients with type 1 diabetes made fewer insertions and deleted more nucleotides, a pattern implying thymic rearrangement abnormalities. Sequencing cDNA rather than genomic DNA could over-represent highly expressing activated cells, although activation and CD3 levels did not differ between groups. HLA sub-analyses involved small numbers of individuals, so any influence of HLA type on TCRB rearrangement remained unresolved. In all four CD4+ subsets, TCRB CDR3 length was moderately but significantly shorter in type 1 diabetes patients. Shorter templates might be favored by PCR, yet because patient and control samples were amplified and corrected together, any such skew would affect both groups equally.

The High Capacity cDNA Reverse Transcription Kit was used to reverse transcribe all of the isolated RNA, meaning that expressed TCRB transcripts were what got sequenced. Naive, central memory and regulatory T cell samples underwent deep immunoSEQ sequencing, averaging roughly 3.3 million total reads per sample. After sorted cells were lysed in RLT buffer, RNA was extracted with DNase-treated RNeasy Micro or Mini kits, with the choice depending on cell number. Each cell subset was processed on its own to prevent cross-contamination, while patient and healthy donor samples were processed together. TCRB sequences were amplified from cDNA with the immunoSEQ multiplex PCR, producing 87-bp fragments spanning the CDR3 region. The amplicons were sequenced using the Illumina HiSeq platform. Concerning the study's data processing: PCR bias was computationally corrected using synthetic template baselines, reads within Hamming distance 2 were collapsed, and singletons that could not be merged were discarded. Reads were aligned to IMGT to assign V, D and J genes, CDR3 length, and insertions or deletions at six rearrangement sites. Within each subset, clonotype counts were normalized to sorted cell number, after which true diversity and Gini coefficients were computed with the tcR R package. The overlap coefficient, calculated on TCRB nucleotide sequences, was used to quantify repertoire sharing. Out-of-frame TCRB sequences from naive cells were analyzed to stand in for the pre-selection repertoire. TCRdb holds this immuneACCESS table with in-frame rearrangements only. Some clones are missing; in checked studies, unresolved V genes explain under half, and the rest has no known cause. V and J calls and clone size are those listed in that table; D and trimming were worked out from the DNA. Recorded for this sample are hundreds of thousands of clones; roughly 12% of them occurred a single time. Of the sample, 0.017% falls within the top ten clones.

Each donor gave one peripheral blood draw, around 100 mL on average, collected into heparinised tubes. A BD FACSAria II was used to sort naive, central memory, regulatory and stem cell-like memory CD4+ T cells with a panel that included CD45RO, CCR7, CD25, CD127, CD95 and CD27. Every sorted population had a purity above 95%. PBMCs were isolated immediately by Lymphoprep density gradient centrifugation and stained directly without culture. So that batch effects would be minimized, each experiment stained and sorted samples in pairs, pairing one healthy donor with one patient. The CDR3 starts with the cysteine, ends with the phenylalanine, and has 13 residues. Here the CDR3 DNA is all that survives: 39 bases in frame from base 1. V is cut by 4 bases and J by 5 bases, and the space between the germline ends is 9 bases. CDR1 and CDR2 are read off the germline V gene as SQVTM and ANQGSEA. This clone was seen more than once but under ten times. Its antigen is unknown. Base qualities are not recorded, but no much larger clone differs from it by a single base.

The sequencing sample was made of naive CD4+ T cells from blood. In the paper's terms, the cell subset or site label means: true naive CD4+ T cells. Recombination joined TRBV29-1 with TRBJ1-6; TRBD1 might be the D gene, on 6 matching bases. The clonotype comes from a young man in good health. The nucleotides are TGCAGCGTTGGGGACACCAATAATTCACCCCTCCACTTT. This is translated as CSVGDTNNSPLHF. Extended through the reference TRBV29-1 and TRBJ1-6 proteins, this CDR3 yields the full variable domain: SAVISQKPSRDICQRGTSLTIQCQVDSQVTMMFWYRQQPGQSLTLIATANQGSEATYESGFVIDKFPISRPNLTFSTLTVSNMSPEDSSIYLCSVGDTNNSPLHFGNGTRLTVT.